This T cell receptor (beta chain) is drawn from a study of cytomegalovirus exposure and HLA in healthy donors. Study findings and constraints: By a later analysis, the bulk of CMV-associated TCR beta chains appeared HLA-restricted.

Researchers ran the PCR with 60 Vbeta and 13 Jbeta primers. Method: immunoSEQ multiplex PCR; TCRdb's copy keeps in-frame clones and lacks some. The sample holds over 250,000 clones, 72% seen once. V dropped 8 bases and J dropped 6; count of bases not matched to a gene: 14. This CDR3 comprises 16 residues. Germline values: CDR1 PRHDT, CDR2 FYEKMQ (reference sequence). Note on this clone: The antigen is not known.

The source is a female donor in good health and CMV-seronegative. Specimen: PBMCs. The rearrangement links TRBV13 to TRBJ2-1; 9 bases line up with TRBD1. CDR3 region: CASLRYAGTGSNEQFF. The DNA for the CDR3 is TGTGCCAGCCTCCGGTACGCCGGGACAGGGTCCAATGAGCAGTTCTTC.